This T cell receptor beta chain was retrieved from a study of T cells after yellow fever vaccination. Trimming took off 5 bases at V and 0 bases at J, with 11 bases between the two ends. CDR3 length equals 15 residues. Study outcomes and limitations: Some clonotypes, a small share, were shared between CD4 and CD8 compartments.

TCRdb processed the 5' RACE reads anew with MiXCR; each CDR3 protein has one entry. This sample has some 150,000 distinct CDR3 sequences, with around 9.7% found just once. A few counts support this clonotype. Antigen specificity is unknown. This receptor was obtained from a man younger than 35 who received the YFV17D yellow fever vaccine. The material was CD8+ T cells sorted from PBMCs, obtained 45 days after the yellow fever booster vaccination. The rearrangement joins TRBV12-3 or TRBV12-4 to TRBJ2-4, with D perhaps being TRBD1 or TRBD2 (5 bases each). The CDR3 protein is CASSPEGTAKNIQYF. CDR3 DNA sequence: TGTGCCAGCAGTCCCGAGGGGACAGCCAAAAACATTCAGTACTTC.